A selection of T cell receptor beta chains follows, all from one sample in a study of blood T cell repertoires in COVID-19. TCRdb keeps only in-frame clones here, not all; method: immunoSEQ multiplex PCR. This table has 210,000 or so clones, roughly 85% appearing once. Material: PBMCs or T cells enriched from blood (not recorded which). The origin of the receptors is a woman aged 45-65 years who had been exposed to COVID-19. Both conserved end residues are part of each CDR3. The order of the fields is J gene, D gene, V gene, clone size, CDR3 protein, CDR3 DNA. D genes are given only for firm matches. Only some rows state a clone size, as once, few, many or a class for expanded clones.

TRBJ1-2,.,TRBV19,.,CASSSRGGNYGYTF,TGTGCCAGTAGTAGCAGGGGCGGAAACTATGGCTACACCTTC
TRBJ1-1,.,TRBV14,.,CASSPILGRAFF,TGTGCCAGCAGCCCCATTCTGGGGCGAGCTTTCTTT
TRBJ1-1,TRBD1,TRBV11-2,.,CASSLKAPGTGFTEAFF,TGTGCCAGCAGCCTGAAAGCCCCCGGGACAGGGTTCACTGAAGCTTTCTTT
TRBJ2-3,TRBD2,TRBV25-1,.,CASSDLAGFTDTQYF,TGTGCCAGCAGTGACCTAGCGGGGTTCACAGATACGCAGTATTTT
TRBJ2-5,TRBD2,TRBV5-1,.,CASSPGGGGGGETQYF,TGCGCCAGCAGCCCGGGCGGGGGAGGCGGCGGAGAGACCCAGTACTTC
TRBJ1-2,.,TRBV7-2,few,CASSLSRGARQNGYTF,TGTGCCAGCAGCTTATCAAGGGGTGCGAGGCAAAATGGCTACACCTTC
TRBJ1-2,.,TRBV11-2,.,CASSTHLPPRGYTF,TGTGCCAGCAGCACTCATTTGCCTCCACGGGGCTACACCTTC
TRBJ1-2,TRBD1,TRBV5-5,.,CASSLQGARGYTF,TGTGCCAGCAGCCTACAGGGGGCTAGAGGCTACACCTTC
TRBJ2-6,.,TRBV3-1/TRBV3-2,.,CASSLYSGANVLTF,TGTGCCAGCAGCCTCTATTCTGGGGCCAACGTCCTGACTTTC
TRBJ2-5,TRBD2,TRBV30,.,CALGLESWETQYF,TGTGCCCTCGGACTAGAATCGTGGGAGACCCAGTACTTC
TRBJ1-1,.,TRBV15,.,CATSRERGWTEAFF,TGTGCCACCAGCAGAGAACGAGGTTGGACTGAAGCTTTCTTT
TRBJ1-2,.,TRBV5-1,.,CASSLEAGNGYTF,TGCGCCAGCAGCTTGGAGGCAGGCAATGGCTACACCTTC
TRBJ2-7,TRBD1,TRBV3-1/TRBV3-2,.,CASSQECRGFYEQYF,TGTGCCAGCAGCCAAGAGTGCAGGGGGTTCTACGAGCAGTACTTC
TRBJ1-2,TRBD1,TRBV5-4,.,CASSRPGQRYGYTF,TGTGCCAGCAGCCGACCGGGACAGAGGTATGGCTACACCTTC
TRBJ1-1,.,TRBV7-8,.,CASISRRDSTEAFF,TGTGCCAGCATCTCGAGGCGGGATTCTACTGAAGCTTTCTTT
TRBJ2-5,.,TRBV3-1/TRBV3-2,.,CASSQKTGRETQYF,TGTGCCAGCAGCCAAAAGACTGGTCGGGAGACCCAGTACTTC
TRBJ2-5,TRBD2,TRBV7-8,.,CASSFSGEETQYF,TGTGCCAGCAGCTTTAGCGGGGAAGAGACCCAGTACTTC
TRBJ1-1,TRBD1,TRBV2,.,CASSGQGLNTEAFF,TGTGCCAGCAGCGGACAGGGGCTGAACACTGAAGCTTTCTTT
TRBJ2-1,.,TRBV15,.,CATSRNRDSYNEQFF,TGTGCCACCAGCAGAAACCGGGACTCGTACAATGAGCAGTTCTTC
TRBJ1-1,TRBD1,TRBV5-6,.,CASSSGQGSGTEAFF,TGTGCCAGCAGCTCTGGACAGGGATCAGGCACTGAAGCTTTCTTT
TRBJ2-2,.,TRBV30,.,CAWKRAEGWDTGELFF,TGTGCCTGGAAAAGGGCGGAGGGGTGGGACACCGGGGAGCTGTTTTTT
TRBJ2-3,TRBD2,TRBV5-1,.,CASNIAGPTDTQYF,TGCGCCAGCAACATAGCGGGACCCACAGATACGCAGTATTTT
TRBJ1-5,.,TRBV19,.,CASSIGAGNQPQHF,TGTGCCAGTAGTATAGGTGCAGGGAATCAGCCCCAGCATTTT
TRBJ1-6,TRBD1,TRBV30,.,CAWSRIDRDNSPLHF,TGTGCCTGGAGTCGGATAGACAGGGATAATTCACCCCTCCACTTT
TRBJ1-6,TRBD1,TRBV11-2,.,CASGHRDRYSPLHF,TGTGCCAGCGGACACCGGGACAGATATTCACCCCTCCACTTT
TRBJ2-1,TRBD2,TRBV11-2,.,CASRGLAVNEQFF,TGTGCCAGCAGAGGACTAGCGGTCAATGAGCAGTTCTTC
TRBJ1-3,TRBD1,TRBV30,once,CAWSKGASFSGNTIYF,TGTGCCTGGAGCAAGGGGGCGAGCTTCTCTGGAAACACCATATATTTT
TRBJ1-6,.,TRBV19,.,CASSRAGTLGSPLHF,TGTGCCAGTAGTAGGGCAGGAACCCTTGGATCACCCCTCCACTTT
TRBJ1-5,TRBD1,TRBV18,once,CASSPPGQGRNQPQHF,TGTGCCAGCTCACCACCGGGACAGGGAAGGAATCAGCCCCAGCATTTT
TRBJ1-2,.,TRBV10-1,.,CASSESGNYGYTF,TGCGCCAGCAGTGAATCAGGTAACTATGGCTACACCTTC
TRBJ1-2,.,TRBV6-4,.,CASRLESLGSYGYTF,TGTGCCAGCAGACTAGAATCCCTTGGTTCCTATGGCTACACCTTC
TRBJ2-2,TRBD2,TRBV5-4,.,CASRRTSGGDVGELFF,TGTGCCAGCAGGCGTACTAGCGGGGGGGATGTCGGGGAGCTGTTTTTT
TRBJ1-6,.,TRBV10-3,.,CAISVSDQNSPLHF,TGTGCCATCAGTGTTTCTGATCAGAATTCACCCCTCCACTTT
TRBJ1-3,.,TRBV29-1,once,CSVENFGGSGNTIYF,TGCAGCGTTGAAAATTTTGGGGGGTCGGGAAACACCATATATTTT
TRBJ1-2,.,TRBV2,.,CASRKSGFLSNYGYTF,TGTGCCAGCAGGAAATCGGGTTTTCTTTCTAACTATGGCTACACCTTC
TRBJ1-4,.,TRBV5-1,.,CASSLGFGVAEKLFF,TGCGCCAGCAGCTTGGGATTCGGTGTAGCTGAAAAACTGTTTTTT
TRBJ2-3,.,TRBV5-1,.,CASSLGDNLPTDTQYF,TGCGCCAGCAGCTTGGGGGACAACTTGCCCACAGATACGCAGTATTTT
TRBJ2-7,TRBD2,TRBV5-6,.,CASSPWLAETYEQYF,TGTGCCAGCAGCCCCTGGCTAGCGGAGACCTACGAGCAGTACTTC
TRBJ2-7,.,TRBV5-5,.,CASSLGLSSYEQYF,TGTGCCAGCAGCTTGGGTCTCTCCTCCTACGAGCAGTACTTC
TRBJ2-7,.,TRBV10-3,.,CAISDSDSREQYF,TGTGCCATCAGTGACTCGGACAGTCGCGAGCAGTACTTC
TRBJ2-1,TRBD2,TRBV9,.,CASSARGDRRNEQFF,TGTGCCAGCAGCGCCCGGGGGGATCGTCGCAATGAGCAGTTCTTC
TRBJ1-1,.,TRBV6-5,.,CASSPKLNTEAFF,TGTGCCAGCAGTCCCAAGCTGAACACTGAAGCTTTCTTT
TRBJ2-1,TRBD2,TRBV3-1/TRBV3-2,.,CASSPGGGRANEQFF,TGTGCCAGCAGCCCCGGGGGGGGACGGGCCAATGAGCAGTTCTTC
TRBJ1-5,.,TRBV9,.,CASSAGHGPRPQHF,TGTGCCAGCAGCGCCGGACACGGACCGAGGCCCCAGCATTTT
TRBJ1-2,.,TRBV6-2/TRBV6-3,.,CASSRPGQARNGYTF,TGTGCCAGCAGCCGTCCGGGACAAGCCCGTAATGGCTACACCTTC
TRBJ1-2,.,TRBV14,.,CASSQVSGMGGYTF,TGTGCCAGCAGCCAAGTATCCGGGATGGGGGGCTACACCTTC
TRBJ2-5,.,TRBV29-1,few,CSVGARETQYF,TGCAGCGTTGGGGCCCGGGAGACCCAGTACTTC
TRBJ1-1,.,TRBV9,.,CASSDTPNTEAFF,TGTGCCAGCAGCGACACACCGAACACTGAAGCTTTCTTT
TRBJ1-2,TRBD1,TRBV14,few,CASSLRTGTTNYGYTF,TGTGCCAGCAGCCTCCGGACAGGCACAACTAACTATGGCTACACCTTC
TRBJ1-1,.,TRBV29-1,.,CSVRLGLPSTEAFF,TGCAGCGTGCGATTGGGACTCCCGAGCACTGAAGCTTTCTTT